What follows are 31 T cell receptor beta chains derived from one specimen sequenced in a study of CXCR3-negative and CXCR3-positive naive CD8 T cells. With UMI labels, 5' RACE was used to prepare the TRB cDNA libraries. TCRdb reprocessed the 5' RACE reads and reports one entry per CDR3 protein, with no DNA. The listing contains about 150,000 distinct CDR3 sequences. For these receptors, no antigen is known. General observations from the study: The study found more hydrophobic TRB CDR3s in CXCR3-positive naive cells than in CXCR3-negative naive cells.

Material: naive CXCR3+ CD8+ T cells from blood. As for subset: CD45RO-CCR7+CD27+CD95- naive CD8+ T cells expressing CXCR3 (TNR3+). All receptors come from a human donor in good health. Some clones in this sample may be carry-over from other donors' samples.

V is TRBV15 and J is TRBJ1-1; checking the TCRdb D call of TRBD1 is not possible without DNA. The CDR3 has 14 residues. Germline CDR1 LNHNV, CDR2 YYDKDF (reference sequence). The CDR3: CATSAGHTNTEAFF. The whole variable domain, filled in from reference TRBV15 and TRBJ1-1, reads DAMVIQNPRYQVTQFGKPVTLSCSQTLNHNVMYWYQQKSSQAPKLLFHYYDKDFNNEADTPDNFQSRRPNTSFCFLDIRSPGLGDTAMYLCATSAGHTNTEAFFGQGTRLTVV.

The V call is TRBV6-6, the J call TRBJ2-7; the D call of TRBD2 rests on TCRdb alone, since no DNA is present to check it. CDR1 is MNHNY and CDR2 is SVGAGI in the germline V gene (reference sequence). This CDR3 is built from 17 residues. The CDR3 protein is CASSYSIAGETPYEQYF.

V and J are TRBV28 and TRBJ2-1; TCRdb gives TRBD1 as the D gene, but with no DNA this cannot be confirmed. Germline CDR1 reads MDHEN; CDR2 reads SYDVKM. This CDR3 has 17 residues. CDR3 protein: CASSLRDRVWSYNEQFF.

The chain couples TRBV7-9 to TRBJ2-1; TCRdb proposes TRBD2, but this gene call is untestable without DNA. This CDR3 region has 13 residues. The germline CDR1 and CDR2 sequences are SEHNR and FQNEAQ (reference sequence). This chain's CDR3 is CASRASGYNEQFF. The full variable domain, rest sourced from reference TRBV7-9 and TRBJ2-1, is DTGVSQNPRHKITKRGQNVTFRCDPISEHNRLYWYRQTLGQGPEFLTYFQNEAQLEKSRLLSDRFSAERPKGSFSTLEIQRTEQGDSAMYLCASRASGYNEQFFGPGTRLTVL.

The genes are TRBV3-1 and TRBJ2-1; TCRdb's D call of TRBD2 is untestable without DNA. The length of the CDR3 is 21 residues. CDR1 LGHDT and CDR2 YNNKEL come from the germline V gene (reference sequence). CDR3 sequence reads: CASSQESWLAGGRVTYNEQFF.

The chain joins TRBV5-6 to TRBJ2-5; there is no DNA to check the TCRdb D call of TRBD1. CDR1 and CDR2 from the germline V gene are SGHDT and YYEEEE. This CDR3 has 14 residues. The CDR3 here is CASKEGIGSYEQYF.

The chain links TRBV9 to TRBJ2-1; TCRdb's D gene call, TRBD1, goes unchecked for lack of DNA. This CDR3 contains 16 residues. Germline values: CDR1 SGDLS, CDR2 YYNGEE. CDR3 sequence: CASSSPQGVPEDEQFF.

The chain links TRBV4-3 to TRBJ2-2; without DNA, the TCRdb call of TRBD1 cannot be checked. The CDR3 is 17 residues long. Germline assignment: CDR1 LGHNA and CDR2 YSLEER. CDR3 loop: CASSPRWGGGNTGELFF.

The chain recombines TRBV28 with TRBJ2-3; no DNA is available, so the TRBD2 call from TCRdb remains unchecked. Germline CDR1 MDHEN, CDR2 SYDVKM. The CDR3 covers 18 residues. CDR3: CASSPSFFGRGTTDTQCF.

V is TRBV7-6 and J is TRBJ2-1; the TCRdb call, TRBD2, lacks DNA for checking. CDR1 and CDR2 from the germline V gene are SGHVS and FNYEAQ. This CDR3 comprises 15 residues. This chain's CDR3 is CASSSLAGGTNEQFF. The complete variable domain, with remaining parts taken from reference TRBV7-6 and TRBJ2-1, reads GAGVSQSPRYKVTKRGQDVALRCDPISGHVSLYWYRQALGQGPEFLTYFNYEAQQDKSGLPNDRFSAERPEGSISTLTIQRTEQRDSAMYRCASSSLAGGTNEQFFGPGTRLTVL.

The CDR3 sequence: CASSTGGLGNQPQHF. The V call is TRBV28, the J call TRBJ1-5; the D gene TCRdb calls, TRBD1, cannot be checked with no DNA. This CDR3 region has 15 residues. Germline V lookup: CDR1 MDHEN, CDR2 SYDVKM.

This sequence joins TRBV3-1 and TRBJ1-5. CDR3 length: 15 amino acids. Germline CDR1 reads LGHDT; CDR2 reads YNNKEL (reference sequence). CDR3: CASSQDWRASQPQHF.

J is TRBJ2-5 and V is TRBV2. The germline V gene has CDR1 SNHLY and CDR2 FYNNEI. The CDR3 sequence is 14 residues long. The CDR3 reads CASSEGRVQETQYF.

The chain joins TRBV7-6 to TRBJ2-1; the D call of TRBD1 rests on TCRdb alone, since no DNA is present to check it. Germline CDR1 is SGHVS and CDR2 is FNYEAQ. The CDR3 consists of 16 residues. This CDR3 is CASSLFPGQGHNEQFF.

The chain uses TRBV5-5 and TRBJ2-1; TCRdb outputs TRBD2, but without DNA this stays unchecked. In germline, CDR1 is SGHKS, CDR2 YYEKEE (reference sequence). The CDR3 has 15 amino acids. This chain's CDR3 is CASSLERTGYNEQFF.

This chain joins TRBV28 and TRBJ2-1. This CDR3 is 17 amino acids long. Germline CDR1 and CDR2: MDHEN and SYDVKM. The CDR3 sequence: CASSAPVVAISFHEQFF.

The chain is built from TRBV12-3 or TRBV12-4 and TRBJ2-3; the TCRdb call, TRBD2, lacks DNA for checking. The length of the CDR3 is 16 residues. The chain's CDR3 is CASSSLLAGGRDTQYF.

The CDR3 protein is CASSPPGISPLVQYF. The chain combines TRBV7-9 with TRBJ2-7; TCRdb gives TRBD2 as the D gene, but with no DNA this cannot be confirmed. This CDR3 region has 15 residues. CDR1 SEHNR and CDR2 FQNEAQ come from the germline V gene (reference sequence).

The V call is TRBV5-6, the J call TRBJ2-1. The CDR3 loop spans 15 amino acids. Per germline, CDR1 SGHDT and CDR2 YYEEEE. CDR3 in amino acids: CASSLWRTNYNEQFF.

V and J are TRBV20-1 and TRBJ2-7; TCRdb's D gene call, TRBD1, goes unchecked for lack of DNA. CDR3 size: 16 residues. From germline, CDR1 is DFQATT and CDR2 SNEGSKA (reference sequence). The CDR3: CSARVRTAPNYYEQYF.

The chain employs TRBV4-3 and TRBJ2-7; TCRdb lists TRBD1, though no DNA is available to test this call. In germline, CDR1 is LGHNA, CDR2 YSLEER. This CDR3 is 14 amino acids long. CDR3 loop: CASSQRQGSYEQYF.

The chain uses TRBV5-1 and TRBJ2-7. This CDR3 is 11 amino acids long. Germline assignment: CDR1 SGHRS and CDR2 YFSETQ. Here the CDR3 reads CASSSLYELYF. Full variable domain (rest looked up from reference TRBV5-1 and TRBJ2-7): KAGVTQTPRYLIKTRGQQVTLSCSPISGHRSVSWYQQTPGQGLQFLFEYFSETQRNKGNFPGRFSGRQFSNSRSEMNVSTLELGDSALYLCASSSLYELYFGPGTRLTVT.

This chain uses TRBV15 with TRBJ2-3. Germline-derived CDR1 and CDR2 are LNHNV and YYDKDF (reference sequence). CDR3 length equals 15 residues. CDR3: CATSRGGISTDTQYF.

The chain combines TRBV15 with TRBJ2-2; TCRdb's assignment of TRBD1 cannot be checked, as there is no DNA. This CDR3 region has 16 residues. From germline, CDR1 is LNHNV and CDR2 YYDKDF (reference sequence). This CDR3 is CATSGGTGAISGELFF.

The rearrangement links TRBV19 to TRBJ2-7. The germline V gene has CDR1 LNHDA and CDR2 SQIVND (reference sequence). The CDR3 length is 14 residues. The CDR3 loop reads CASSAHLGSYEQYF.

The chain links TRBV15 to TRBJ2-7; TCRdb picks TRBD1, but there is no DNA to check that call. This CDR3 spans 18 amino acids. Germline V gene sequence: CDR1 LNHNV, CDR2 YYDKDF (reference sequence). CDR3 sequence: CATSRDSNTGTGVLEQYF.

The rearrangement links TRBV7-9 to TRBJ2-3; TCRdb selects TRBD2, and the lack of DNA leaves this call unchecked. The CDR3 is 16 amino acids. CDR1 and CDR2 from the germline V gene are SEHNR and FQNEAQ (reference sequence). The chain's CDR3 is CASSFVVGGSTDTQYF.

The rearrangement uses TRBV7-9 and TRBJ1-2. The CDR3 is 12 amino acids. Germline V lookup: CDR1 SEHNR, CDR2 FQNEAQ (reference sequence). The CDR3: CASSLGSYGYTF.

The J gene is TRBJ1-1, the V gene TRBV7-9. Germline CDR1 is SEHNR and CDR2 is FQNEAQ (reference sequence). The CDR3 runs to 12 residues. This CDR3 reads CASSHLGPEAFF.

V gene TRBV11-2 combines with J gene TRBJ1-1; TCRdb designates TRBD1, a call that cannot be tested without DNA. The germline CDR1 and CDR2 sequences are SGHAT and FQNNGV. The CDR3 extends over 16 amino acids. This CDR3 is CASSAGAGAVNTEAFF.

CDR3 protein: CASSQDPTMYSNQPQHF. The chain has TRBV14 and TRBJ1-5. The CDR3 is 17 residues long. Germline assignment: CDR1 SGHDN and CDR2 FVKESK.